A selection of T cell receptor beta chains follows, all from one sample in a study of OX40 agonist ivuxolimab in advanced cancers. TCRdb's table, derived via immunoSEQ multiplex PCR, lists solely in-frame clones and lacks some. The data show around 60,000 clones, around 89% seen once. The specimen was CD4+ or CD8+ T cells sorted from blood, collected in a trial of the OX40 agonist ivuxolimab. Receptors were obtained from an adult with an advanced solid tumor such as melanoma, head and neck, liver or kidney cancer. Both conserved end residues are part of each CDR3. Fields, in order: clone size, J gene, V gene, D gene, CDR3 DNA, CDR3 protein. The D gene is left open where the match is weak. Only part of the rows carry a size: once, few, many, or a class if the clone is expanded.

NA	TRBJ2-1	TRBV4-3	NA	TGCGCCAGCAGCCAAGATCAAGTGGGATACAATGAGCAGTTCTTC	CASSQDQVGYNEQFF
NA	TRBJ1-1	TRBV19	NA	TGTGCCAGTAGTATTTTGGGATTGAACACTGAAGCTTTCTTT	CASSILGLNTEAFF
NA	TRBJ2-4	TRBV19	NA	TGTGCCAGTAGTCCTTCCCTGACGGGACGTTTCATTCAGTACTTC	CASSPSLTGRFIQYF
NA	TRBJ2-5	TRBV7-3	NA	TGTGCCAGCAGCTCCGGGACCATAGAGACCCAGTACTTC	CASSSGTIETQYF
once	TRBJ2-7	TRBV5-1	NA	TGCGCCAGCAGCGTGGGCGACTCCTACGAGCAGTACTTC	CASSVGDSYEQYF
once	TRBJ2-7	TRBV7-6	NA	TGTGCCAGCAGCCCATACCGGACATCAACCTACGAGCAGTACTTC	CASSPYRTSTYEQYF
NA	TRBJ1-5	TRBV4-1	NA	TGCGCCAGCAGCCAAGAGTACAGGGATGGCCAGCCCCAGCATTTT	CASSQEYRDGQPQHF
NA	TRBJ2-7	TRBV4-3	TRBD2	TGCGCCAGCAGCCAAGAATGGGCTAGCGGAGGCCTCCTCTCCTACGAGCAGTACTTC	CASSQEWASGGLLSYEQYF
few	TRBJ2-7	TRBV25-1	TRBD1	TGTGCCAGCAGCCCCGTCCATACAGGACAGGGGCCCTACGAGCAGTACTTC	CASSPVHTGQGPYEQYF
NA	TRBJ2-7	TRBV4-2	NA	TGTGCCAGCAGCGCCCAGTCGGGGAACGAGCAGTACTTC	CASSAQSGNEQYF
NA	TRBJ1-4	TRBV15	NA	TGTGCCACCAGCTTCGTCGGGGTGGGTAATGAAAAACTGTTTTTT	CATSFVGVGNEKLFF
NA	TRBJ2-1	TRBV5-1	TRBD2	TGCGCCAGCAGCTTTTCTAGCGGGACCGACAATGAGCAGTTCTTC	CASSFSSGTDNEQFF
NA	TRBJ1-4	TRBV4-3	NA	TGCGCCAGCAGCAGCGACAGGTTATTCTTTAGCGAGAATGAAAAACTGTTTTTT	CASSSDRLFFSENEKLFF
NA	TRBJ1-1	TRBV4-2	NA	TGTGCCAGCAGCTCACAGTTGAACACTGAAGCTTTCTTT	CASSSQLNTEAFF
NA	TRBJ2-7	TRBV23-1	NA	TGCGCCAGCAGTCCCCCGGGGGCTACCGGGACAGATTACGAGCAGTACTTC	CASSPPGATGTDYEQYF
once	TRBJ2-5	TRBV27	NA	TGTGCCAGCATGGGGCGGGAGACCCAGTACTTC	CASMGRETQYF
NA	TRBJ2-7	TRBV11-2	TRBD2	TGTGCCAGCAGCTTAGTTCCCGCTAGCGGGTCTTCCGAGCAGTACTTC	CASSLVPASGSSEQYF
few	TRBJ2-7	TRBV7-9	NA	TGTGCCAGCAGCTTGGGGCTCGAGCAGTACTTC	CASSLGLEQYF
NA	TRBJ1-2	TRBV29-1	NA	TGCAGCGTTGAGGAAGGGGCCCAGGGATACTATGGCTACACCTTC	CSVEEGAQGYYGYTF
NA	TRBJ2-7	TRBV18	NA	TGTGCCAGCTCACCAAACGCCGAGCAGTACTTC	CASSPNAEQYF
NA	TRBJ2-1	TRBV7-2	TRBD2	TGTGCCAGCAGCTTAGGTCTAGCGGGAGGTGTCAATGAGCAGTTCTTC	CASSLGLAGGVNEQFF
NA	TRBJ2-7	TRBV27	NA	TGTGCCAGCAGTTTTACAGGGTCCTACGAGCAGTACTTC	CASSFTGSYEQYF
NA	TRBJ2-7	TRBV29-1	NA	TGCAGCGTTGAAATAAGGGCAACCTACGAGCAGTACTTC	CSVEIRATYEQYF
NA	TRBJ2-3	TRBV18	NA	TGTGCCAGCTCACCTCGATCGGGGCGTTCGGGCACAGATACGCAGTATTTT	CASSPRSGRSGTDTQYF
NA	TRBJ1-5	TRBV27	NA	TGTGCCAGCAGTTCCGTAGACGGCCTGGAGCCCCAGCATTTT	CASSSVDGLEPQHF
NA	TRBJ1-5	TRBV27	TRBD1	TGTGCCAGCAGTTTATCGGACAGGGTGCTGCAGCCCCAGCATTTT	CASSLSDRVLQPQHF
NA	TRBJ2-2	TRBV7-9	TRBD2	TGTGCCAGCAGCCTTGGACTAGCGGGAGTAAAGACCGGGGAGCTGTTTTTT	CASSLGLAGVKTGELFF
NA	TRBJ2-1	TRBV7-2	TRBD2	TGTGCCAGCAGCCGAGCTAGCGGGGACTCCTACAATGAGCAGTTCTTC	CASSRASGDSYNEQFF
NA	TRBJ2-1	TRBV27	NA	TGTGCCAGCAGTAGACGGAAGGGAGGGGGCAATGAGCAGTTCTTC	CASSRRKGGGNEQFF
NA	TRBJ2-1	TRBV15	NA	TGTGCCACCCAAGAGTTGGACAATGAGCAGTTCTTC	CATQELDNEQFF
NA	TRBJ2-2	TRBV11-3	NA	TGTGCCAGCAGCCACAGGGACACCGGGGAGCTGTTTTTT	CASSHRDTGELFF
NA	TRBJ2-1	TRBV6-5	TRBD2	TGTGCCAGCAGTTACGCTACTAGCGGGAGTCCCGATGAGCAGTTCTTC	CASSYATSGSPDEQFF
NA	TRBJ2-1	TRBV27	TRBD1	TGTGCCAGCAGACTCTCACATTGGGGACAGGGGTTTAACAATGAGCAGTTCTTC	CASRLSHWGQGFNNEQFF